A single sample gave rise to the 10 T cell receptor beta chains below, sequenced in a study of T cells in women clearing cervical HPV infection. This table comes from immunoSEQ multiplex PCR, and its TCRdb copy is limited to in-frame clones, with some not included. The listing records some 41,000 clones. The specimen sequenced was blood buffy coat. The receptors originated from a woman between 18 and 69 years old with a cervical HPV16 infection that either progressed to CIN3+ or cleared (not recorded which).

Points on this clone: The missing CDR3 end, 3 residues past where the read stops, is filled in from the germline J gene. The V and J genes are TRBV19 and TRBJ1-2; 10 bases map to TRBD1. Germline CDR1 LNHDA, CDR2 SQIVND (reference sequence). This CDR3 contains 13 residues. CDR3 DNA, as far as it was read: TGTGCCAGTAGTGTGGGACAGGGGCGCGAC. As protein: CASSVGQGRD. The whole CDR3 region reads CASSVGQGRDYTF.

The CDR3 loop reads CASSKEKRQNEKLFF. The CDR3 DNA, read in part, is TGTGCCAGTAGTAAAGAGAAGCGGCAGAATGAAAAA. The gene calls are TRBV19 and TRBJ1-4; D unclear. The CDR3 is cut off 3 residues early in the read; its end comes from the germline J gene. The V end was cut by 4 bases, the J end by 5 bases, with 14 bases between. The CDR3 length is 15 residues. CDR1 and CDR2 from the germline V gene are LNHDA and SQIVND (reference sequence).

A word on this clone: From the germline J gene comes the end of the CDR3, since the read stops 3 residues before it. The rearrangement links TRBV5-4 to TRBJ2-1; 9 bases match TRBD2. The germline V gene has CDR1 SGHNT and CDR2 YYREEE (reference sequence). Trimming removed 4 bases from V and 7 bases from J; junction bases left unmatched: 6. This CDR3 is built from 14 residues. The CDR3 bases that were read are TGTGCCAGCAGCCCCCGGCGGGAGGGAAATGAG. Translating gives CASSPRREGNE. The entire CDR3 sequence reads CASSPRREGNEQFF.

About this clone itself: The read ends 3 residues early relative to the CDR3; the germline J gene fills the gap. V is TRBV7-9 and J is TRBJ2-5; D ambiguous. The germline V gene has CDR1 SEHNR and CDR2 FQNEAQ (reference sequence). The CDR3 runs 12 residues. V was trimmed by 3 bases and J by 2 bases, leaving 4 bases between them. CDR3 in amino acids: CASSFSQETQYF. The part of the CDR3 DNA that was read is TGTGCCAGCAGCTTCTCTCAAGAGACC.

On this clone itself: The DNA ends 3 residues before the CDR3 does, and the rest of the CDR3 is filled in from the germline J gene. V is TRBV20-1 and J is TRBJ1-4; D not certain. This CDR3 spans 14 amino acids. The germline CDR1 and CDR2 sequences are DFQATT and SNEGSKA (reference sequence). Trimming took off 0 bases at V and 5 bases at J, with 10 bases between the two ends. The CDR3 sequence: CSAREGRRNEKLFF. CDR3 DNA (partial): TGCAGTGCTAGAGAGGGCAGGAGGAATGAAAAA.

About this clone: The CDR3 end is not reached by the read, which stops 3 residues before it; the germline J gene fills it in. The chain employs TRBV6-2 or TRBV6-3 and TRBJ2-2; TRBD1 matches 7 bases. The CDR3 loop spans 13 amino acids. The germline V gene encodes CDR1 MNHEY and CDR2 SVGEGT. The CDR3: CASGWSLGQPLFF. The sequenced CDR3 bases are TGTGCCAGCGGGTGGAGTTTGGGACAGCCG.

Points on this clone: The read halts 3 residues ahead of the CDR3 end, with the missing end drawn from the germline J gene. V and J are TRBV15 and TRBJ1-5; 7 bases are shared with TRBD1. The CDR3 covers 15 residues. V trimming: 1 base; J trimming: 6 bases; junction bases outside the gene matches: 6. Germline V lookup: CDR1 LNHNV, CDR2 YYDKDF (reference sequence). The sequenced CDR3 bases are TGTGCCACCAGCAGAGTAACAGGGGTCGGTCAGCCC. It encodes CATSRVTGVGQP. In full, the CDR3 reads CATSRVTGVGQPQHF.

The CDR3 reads CASSPQGVGYGYTF. CDR3 DNA, as far as it was read: TGTGCCAGCAGTCCCCAGGGGGTTGGCTATGGC. The gene calls are TRBV27 and TRBJ1-2, with 7 bases fitting TRBD1. Read data end 3 residues before the CDR3 end; the end is taken from the germline J gene. The CDR3 covers 14 residues. CDR1 and CDR2 (germline): MNHEY, SMNVEV (reference sequence). With V trimmed by 5 bases and J by 4 bases, 7 bases remained unmatched.

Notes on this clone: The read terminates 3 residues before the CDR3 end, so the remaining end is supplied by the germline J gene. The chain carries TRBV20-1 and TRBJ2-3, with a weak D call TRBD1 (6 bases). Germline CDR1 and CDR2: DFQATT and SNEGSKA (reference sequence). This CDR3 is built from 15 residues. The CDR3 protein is CSARGETGLQETQYF. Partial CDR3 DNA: TGCAGTGCTAGAGGGGAGACAGGCCTCCAAGAGACG.

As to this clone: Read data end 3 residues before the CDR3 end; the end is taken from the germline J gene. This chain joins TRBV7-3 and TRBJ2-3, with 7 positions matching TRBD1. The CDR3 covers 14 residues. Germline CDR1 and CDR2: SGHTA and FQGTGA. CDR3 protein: CASSSGQPAETQYF. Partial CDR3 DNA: TGTGCCAGCAGCTCGGGACAGCCTGCGGAGACG.